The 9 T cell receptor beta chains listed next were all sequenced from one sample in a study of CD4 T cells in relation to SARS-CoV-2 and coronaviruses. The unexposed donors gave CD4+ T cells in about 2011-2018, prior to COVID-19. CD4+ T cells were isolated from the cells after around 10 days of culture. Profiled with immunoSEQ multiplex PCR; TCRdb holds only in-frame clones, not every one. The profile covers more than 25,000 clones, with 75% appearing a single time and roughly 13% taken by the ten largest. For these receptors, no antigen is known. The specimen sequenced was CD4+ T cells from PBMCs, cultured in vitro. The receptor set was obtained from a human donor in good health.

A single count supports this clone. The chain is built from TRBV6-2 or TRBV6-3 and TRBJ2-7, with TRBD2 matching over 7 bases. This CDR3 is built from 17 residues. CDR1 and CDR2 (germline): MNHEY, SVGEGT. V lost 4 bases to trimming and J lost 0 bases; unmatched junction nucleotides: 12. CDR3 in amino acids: CASSSVSGEMSSYEQYF. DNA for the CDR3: TGTGCCAGCAGTTCAGTAAGCGGGGAAATGAGCTCCTACGAGCAGTACTTC.

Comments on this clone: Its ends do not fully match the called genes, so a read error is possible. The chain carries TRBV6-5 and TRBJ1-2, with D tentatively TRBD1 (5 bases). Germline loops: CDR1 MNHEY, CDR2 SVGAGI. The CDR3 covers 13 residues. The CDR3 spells CASRPQGTYGYIF. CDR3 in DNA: TGTGCCAGCAGACCCCAGGGAACCTATGGCTACATCTTC.

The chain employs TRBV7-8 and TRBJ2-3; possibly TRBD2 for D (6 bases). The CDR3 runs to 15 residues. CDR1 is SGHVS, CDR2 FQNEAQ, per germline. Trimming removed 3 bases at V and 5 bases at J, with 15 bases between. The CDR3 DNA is TGTGCCAGCAGCTTGTCGGGAGACAGAAGAGATACGCAGTATTTT. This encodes CASSLSGDRRDTQYF.

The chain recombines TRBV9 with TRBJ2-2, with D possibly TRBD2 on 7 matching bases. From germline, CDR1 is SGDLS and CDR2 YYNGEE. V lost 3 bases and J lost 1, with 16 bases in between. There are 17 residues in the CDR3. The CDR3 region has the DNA TGTGCCAGCAGCGCGAGGGGAGGGGGATGGAACACCGGGGAGCTGTTTTTT. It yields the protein CASSARGGGWNTGELFF.

The CDR3 loop reads CASRGDTHEQYF. The CDR3 DNA reads TGTGCCAGCCGCGGGGACACCCACGAGCAGTACTTC. V gene TRBV5-4 combines with J gene TRBJ2-7; possibly TRBD1 or TRBD2 for D (6 bases each). The length of the CDR3 is 12 residues. Trimming removed 7 bases at V and 5 bases at J, with 13 bases between. Germline CDR1 and CDR2: SGHNT and YYREEE (reference sequence).

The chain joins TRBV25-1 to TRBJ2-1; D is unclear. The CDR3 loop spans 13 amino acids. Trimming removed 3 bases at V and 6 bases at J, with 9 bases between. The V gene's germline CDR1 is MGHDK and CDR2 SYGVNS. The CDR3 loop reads CASSDIRINEQFF. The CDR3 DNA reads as TGTGCCAGCAGTGACATACGGATCAATGAGCAGTTCTTC.

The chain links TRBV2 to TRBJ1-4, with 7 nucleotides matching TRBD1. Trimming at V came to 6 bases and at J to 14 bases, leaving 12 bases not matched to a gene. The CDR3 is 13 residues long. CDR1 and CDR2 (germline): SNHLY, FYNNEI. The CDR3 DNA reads TGTGCCAGCAGGGATGATAACAGGGGAGGGCTGTTTTTT. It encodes CASRDDNRGGLFF.

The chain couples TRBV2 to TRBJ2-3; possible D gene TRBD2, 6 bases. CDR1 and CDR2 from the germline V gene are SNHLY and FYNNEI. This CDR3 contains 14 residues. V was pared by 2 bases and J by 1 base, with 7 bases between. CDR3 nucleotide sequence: TGTGCCAGCAGTGAACAGCGGGGCACAGATACGCAGTATTTT. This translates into CASSEQRGTDTQYF.

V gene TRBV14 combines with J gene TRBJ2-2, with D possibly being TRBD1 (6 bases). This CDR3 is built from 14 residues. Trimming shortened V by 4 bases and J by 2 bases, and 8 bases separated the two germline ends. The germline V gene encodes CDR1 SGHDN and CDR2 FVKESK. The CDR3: CASSPRGNTGELFF. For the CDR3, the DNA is TGTGCCAGCAGCCCCAGGGGTAACACCGGGGAGCTGTTTTTT.